The T cell receptor (beta chain) under discussion was sequenced for a study of T cell responses to AZD1222 COVID-19 vaccine. General study findings and limits: Clonal diversity was possibly underestimated; the donors were predominantly white British and more often female. Reportedly, close to half of spike-specific TCRs are directed against unmutated variant regions.

The table came from immunoSEQ multiplex PCR; TCRdb's copy has only in-frame clones and leaves some out. The table has some 120,000 clones, around nine tenths seen once. Points on this clone: The antigen remains undetermined.

The TCR sequence derives from an adult in good health. This specimen consisted of peripheral blood, obtained on day 0 of AZD1222 vaccination.

The CDR3 spells CASSLGLFFGTGELFF. In DNA form, the CDR3 reads TGTGCCAGCAGCTTAGGACTCTTTTTTGGCACCGGGGAGCTGTTTTTT. The V call is TRBV7-8, the J call TRBJ2-2; D ambiguous. Looked up from germline, CDR1 is SGHVS and CDR2 is FQNEAQ. The CDR3 length is 16 residues. V lost 1 base to trimming and J lost 4 bases, with 13 bases between them.